This TCR beta chain derives from a study of blood T cells in healthy people across ages. Study conclusions and caveats: Fewer expanded clones and more diversity marked long-lived versus aged donors.

Comment on this clonotype: The antigen is undetermined.

A sample-barcoded 5' primer and a J-beta primer mix were used in a second PCR of about 7 to 12 cycles. TCRdb called the 5' RACE reads again in MiXCR, with one record for every CDR3 protein. The profile covers about 1,500,000 distinct CDR3 sequences, with roughly 40% appearing a single time and roughly 7.7% taken by the ten largest. Trimming left V 7 bases short and J 8 bases short, with 15 bases between. This CDR3 has 12 amino acids. CDR1 and CDR2 from the germline V gene are DFQATT and SNEGSKA (reference sequence). Peripheral blood samples of around 9.5 milliliters were drawn from each donor. Input material: blood. The receptor was isolated from a woman aged 18-29 years in good health. The chain has TRBV20-1 and TRBJ1-5, with no clear D. The CDR3: CSGTAPSEPQHF. CDR3 coding DNA: TGCAGTGGGACGGCACCTAGCGAGCCCCAGCATTTT.